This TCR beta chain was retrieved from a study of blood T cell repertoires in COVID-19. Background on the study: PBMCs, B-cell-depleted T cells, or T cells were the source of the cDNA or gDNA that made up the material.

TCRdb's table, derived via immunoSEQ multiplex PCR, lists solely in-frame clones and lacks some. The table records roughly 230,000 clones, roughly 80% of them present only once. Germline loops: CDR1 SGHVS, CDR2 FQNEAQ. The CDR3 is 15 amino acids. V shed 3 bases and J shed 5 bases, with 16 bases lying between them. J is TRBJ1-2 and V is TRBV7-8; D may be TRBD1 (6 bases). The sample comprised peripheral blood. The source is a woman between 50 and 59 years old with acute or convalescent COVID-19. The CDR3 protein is CASSFTSGASYGYTF. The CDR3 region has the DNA TGTGCCAGCAGCTTTACCTCAGGGGCCTCATATGGCTACACCTTC.